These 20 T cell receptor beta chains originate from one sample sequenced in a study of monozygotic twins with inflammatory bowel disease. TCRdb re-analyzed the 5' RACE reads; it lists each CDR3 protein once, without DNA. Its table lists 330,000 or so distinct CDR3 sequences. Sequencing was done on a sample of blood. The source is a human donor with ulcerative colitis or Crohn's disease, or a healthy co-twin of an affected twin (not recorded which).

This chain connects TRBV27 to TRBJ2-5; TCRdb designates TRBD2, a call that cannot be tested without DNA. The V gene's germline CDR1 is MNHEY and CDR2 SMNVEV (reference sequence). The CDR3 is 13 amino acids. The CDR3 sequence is CASSPRPLETQYF.

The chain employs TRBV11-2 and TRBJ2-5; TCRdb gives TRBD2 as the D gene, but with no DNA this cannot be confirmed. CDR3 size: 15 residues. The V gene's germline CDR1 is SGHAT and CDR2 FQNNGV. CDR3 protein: CASSPLNGRQETQYF. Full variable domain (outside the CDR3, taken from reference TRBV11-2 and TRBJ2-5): EAGVAQSPRYKIIEKRQSVAFWCNPISGHATLYWYQQILGQGPKLLIQFQNNGVVDDSQLPKDRFSAERLKGVDSTLKIQPAKLEDSAVYLCASSPLNGRQETQYFGPGTRLLVL.

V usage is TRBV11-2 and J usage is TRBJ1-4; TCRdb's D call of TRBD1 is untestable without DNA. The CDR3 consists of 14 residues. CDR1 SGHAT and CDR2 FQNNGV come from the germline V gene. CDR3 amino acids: CASSSLGGGEKLFF.

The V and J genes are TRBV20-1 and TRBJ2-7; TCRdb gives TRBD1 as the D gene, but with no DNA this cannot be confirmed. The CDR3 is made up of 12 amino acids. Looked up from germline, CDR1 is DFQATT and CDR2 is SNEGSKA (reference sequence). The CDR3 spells CSARRQGGEQYF.

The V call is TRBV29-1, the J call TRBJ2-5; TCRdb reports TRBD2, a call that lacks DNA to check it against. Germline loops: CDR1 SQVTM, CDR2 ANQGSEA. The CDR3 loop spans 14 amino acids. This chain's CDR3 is CSVVLAVSQETQYF.

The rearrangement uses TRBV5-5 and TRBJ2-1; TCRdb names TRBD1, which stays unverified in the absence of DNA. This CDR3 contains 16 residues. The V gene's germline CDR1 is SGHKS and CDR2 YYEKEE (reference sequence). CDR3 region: CASSLVSGGALDEQFF.

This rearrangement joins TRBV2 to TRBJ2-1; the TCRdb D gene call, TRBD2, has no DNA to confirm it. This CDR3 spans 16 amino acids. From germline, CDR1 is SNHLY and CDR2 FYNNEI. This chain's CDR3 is CASSEEASGIHHEQFF.

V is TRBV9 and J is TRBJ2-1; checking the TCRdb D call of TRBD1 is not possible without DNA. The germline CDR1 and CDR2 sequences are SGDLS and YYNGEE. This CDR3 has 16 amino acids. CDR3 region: CASSVAGGSSYNEQFF. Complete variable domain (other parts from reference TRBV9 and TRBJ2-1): DSGVTQTPKHLITATGQRVTLRCSPRSGDLSVYWYQQSLDQGLQFLIQYYNGEERAKGNILERFSAQQFPDLHSELNLSSLELGDSALYFCASSVAGGSSYNEQFFGPGTRLTVL.

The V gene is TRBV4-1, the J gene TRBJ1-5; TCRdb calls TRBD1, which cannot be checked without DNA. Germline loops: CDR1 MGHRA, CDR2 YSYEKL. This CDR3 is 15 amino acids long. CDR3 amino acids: CASSQSQGIHQPQHF.

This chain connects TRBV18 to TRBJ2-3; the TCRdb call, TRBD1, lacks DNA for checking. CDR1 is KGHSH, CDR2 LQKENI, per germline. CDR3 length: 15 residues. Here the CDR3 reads CASSPTWGPADTQYF.

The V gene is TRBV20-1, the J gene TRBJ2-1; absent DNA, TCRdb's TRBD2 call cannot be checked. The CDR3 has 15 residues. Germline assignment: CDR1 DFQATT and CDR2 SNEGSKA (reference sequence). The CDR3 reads CSAPPGLAGHNEQFF.

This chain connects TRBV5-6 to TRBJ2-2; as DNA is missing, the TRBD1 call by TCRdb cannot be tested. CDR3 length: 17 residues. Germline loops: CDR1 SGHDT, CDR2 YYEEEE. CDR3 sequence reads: CASSRDTAVPNTGELFF.

This chain's CDR3 is CAAARTGYLYEQYF. This rearrangement joins TRBV10-3 to TRBJ2-7; the D gene TCRdb calls, TRBD1, cannot be checked with no DNA. Germline V lookup: CDR1 ENHRY, CDR2 SYGVKD. This CDR3 has 14 residues.

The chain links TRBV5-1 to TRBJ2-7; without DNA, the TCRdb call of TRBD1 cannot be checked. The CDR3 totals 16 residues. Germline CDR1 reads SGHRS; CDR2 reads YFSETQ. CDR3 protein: CASTWGSDRVAYEQYF.

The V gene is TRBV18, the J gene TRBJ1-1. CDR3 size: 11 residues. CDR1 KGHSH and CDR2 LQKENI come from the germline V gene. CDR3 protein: CASSPTSEAFF.

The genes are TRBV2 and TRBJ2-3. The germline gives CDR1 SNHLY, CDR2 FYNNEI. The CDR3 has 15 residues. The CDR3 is CASSDGTATTDTQYF.

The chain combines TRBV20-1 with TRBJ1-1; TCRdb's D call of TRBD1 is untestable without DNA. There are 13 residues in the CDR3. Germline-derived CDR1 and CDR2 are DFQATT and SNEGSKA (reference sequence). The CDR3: CSAPTVGHTEAFF.

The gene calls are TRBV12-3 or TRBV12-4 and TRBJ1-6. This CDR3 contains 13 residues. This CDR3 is CASRPNQGRGVHF.

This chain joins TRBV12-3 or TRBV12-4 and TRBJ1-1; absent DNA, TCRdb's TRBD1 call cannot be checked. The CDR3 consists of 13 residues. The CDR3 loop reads CASSYRVNTEAFF.

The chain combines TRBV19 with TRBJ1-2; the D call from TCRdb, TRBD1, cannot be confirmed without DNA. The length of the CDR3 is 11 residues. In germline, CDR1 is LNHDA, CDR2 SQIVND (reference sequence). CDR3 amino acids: CASTRGYGYTF.